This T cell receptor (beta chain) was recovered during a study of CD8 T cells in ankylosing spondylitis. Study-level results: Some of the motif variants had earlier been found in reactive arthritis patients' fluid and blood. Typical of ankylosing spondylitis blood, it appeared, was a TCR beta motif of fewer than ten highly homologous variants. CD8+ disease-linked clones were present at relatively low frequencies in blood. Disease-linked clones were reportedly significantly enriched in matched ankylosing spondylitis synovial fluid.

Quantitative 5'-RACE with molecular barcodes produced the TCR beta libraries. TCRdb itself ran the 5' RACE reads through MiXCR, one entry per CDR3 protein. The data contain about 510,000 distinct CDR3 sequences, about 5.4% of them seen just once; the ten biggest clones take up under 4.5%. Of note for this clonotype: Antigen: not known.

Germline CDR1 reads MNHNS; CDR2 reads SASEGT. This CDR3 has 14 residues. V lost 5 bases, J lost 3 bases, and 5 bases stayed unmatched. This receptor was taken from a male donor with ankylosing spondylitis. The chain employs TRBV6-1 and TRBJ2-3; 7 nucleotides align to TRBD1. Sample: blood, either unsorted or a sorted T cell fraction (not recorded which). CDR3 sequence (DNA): TGTGCCAGCAGTAGAGGGGGCTGGACAGATACGCAGTATTTT. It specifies CASSRGGWTDTQYF.